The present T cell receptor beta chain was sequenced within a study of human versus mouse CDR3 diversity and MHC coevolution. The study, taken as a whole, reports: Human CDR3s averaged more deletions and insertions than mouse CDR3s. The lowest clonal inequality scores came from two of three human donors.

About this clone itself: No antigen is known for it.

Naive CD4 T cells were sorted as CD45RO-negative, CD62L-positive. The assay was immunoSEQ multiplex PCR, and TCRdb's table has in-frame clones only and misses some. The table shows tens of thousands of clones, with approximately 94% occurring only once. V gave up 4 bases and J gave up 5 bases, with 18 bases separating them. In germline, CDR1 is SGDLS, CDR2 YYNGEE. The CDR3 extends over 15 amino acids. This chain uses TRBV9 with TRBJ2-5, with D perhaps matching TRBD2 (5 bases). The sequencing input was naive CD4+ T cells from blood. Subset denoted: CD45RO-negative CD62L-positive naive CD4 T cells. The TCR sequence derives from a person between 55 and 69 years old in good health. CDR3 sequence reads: CASSPGGMRVETQYF. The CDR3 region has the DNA TGTGCCAGCAGCCCCGGTGGAATGCGGGTGGAGACCCAGTACTTC.